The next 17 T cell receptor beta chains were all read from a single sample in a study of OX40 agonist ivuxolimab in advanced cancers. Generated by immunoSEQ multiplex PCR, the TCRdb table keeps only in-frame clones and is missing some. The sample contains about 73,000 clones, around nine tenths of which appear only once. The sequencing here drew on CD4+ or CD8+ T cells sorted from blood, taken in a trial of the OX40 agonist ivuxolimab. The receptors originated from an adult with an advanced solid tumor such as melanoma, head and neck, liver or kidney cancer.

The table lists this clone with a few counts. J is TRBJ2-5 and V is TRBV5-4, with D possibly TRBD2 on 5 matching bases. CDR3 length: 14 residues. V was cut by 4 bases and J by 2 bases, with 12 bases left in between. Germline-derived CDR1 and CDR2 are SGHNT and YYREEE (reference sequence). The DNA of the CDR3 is TGTGCCAGCAGCCTGTTAAGCGGTCAAGAGACCCAGTACTTC. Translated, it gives CASSLLSGQETQYF.

Here the CDR3 reads CASSARTSGISDTQYF. The CDR3 DNA sequence: TGTGCCAGCAGTGCCCGGACTAGCGGGATTTCAGATACGCAGTATTTT. The gene calls are TRBV2 and TRBJ2-3; TRBD2 matches 12 bases. The CDR3 sequence is 16 residues long. The V gene end was trimmed by 4 bases and the J gene end by 4 bases; junction bases not matched to a gene: 6. CDR1 is SNHLY, CDR2 FYNNEI, per germline.

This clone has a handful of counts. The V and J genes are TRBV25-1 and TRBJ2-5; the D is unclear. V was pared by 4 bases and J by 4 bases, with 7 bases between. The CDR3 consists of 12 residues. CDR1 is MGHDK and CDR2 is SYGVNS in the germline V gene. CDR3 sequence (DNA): TGTGCCAGCAGTGGACCGAGAGAGACCCAGTACTTC. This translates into CASSGPRETQYF.

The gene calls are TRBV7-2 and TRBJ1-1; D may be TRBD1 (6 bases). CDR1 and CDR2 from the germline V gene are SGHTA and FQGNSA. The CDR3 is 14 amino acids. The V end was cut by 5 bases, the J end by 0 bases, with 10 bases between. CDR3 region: CASSPGQLNTEAFF. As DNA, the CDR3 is TGTGCCAGCAGCCCCGGACAGTTGAACACTGAAGCTTTCTTT.

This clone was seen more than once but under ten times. In DNA, the CDR3 is TGTGCCAGCAGGAGGTATGGCTACACCTTC. It is translated as CASRRYGYTF. The chain joins TRBV2 to TRBJ1-2; D is ambiguous. This CDR3 spans 10 amino acids. Germline lookup yields CDR1 SNHLY and CDR2 FYNNEI. V was pared by 6 bases and J by 5 bases, with 4 bases between.

CDR3 loop: CASRAGTGELFF. CDR3 coding DNA: TGTGCCAGCAGGGCAGGGACCGGGGAGCTGTTTTTT. The chain carries TRBV2 and TRBJ2-2; possibly TRBD1 for D (5 bases). The V end lost 6 bases, the J end lost 5 bases, and 7 bases lay between the germline ends. Germline lookup yields CDR1 SNHLY and CDR2 FYNNEI. The CDR3 loop spans 12 amino acids. Looking up the rest from reference TRBV2 and TRBJ2-2 gives the full variable domain: EPEVTQTPSHQVTQMGQEVILRCVPISNHLYFYWYRQILGQKVEFLVSFYNNEISEKSEIFDDQFSVERPDGSNFTLKIRSTKLEDSAMYFCASRAGTGELFFGEGSRLTVL.

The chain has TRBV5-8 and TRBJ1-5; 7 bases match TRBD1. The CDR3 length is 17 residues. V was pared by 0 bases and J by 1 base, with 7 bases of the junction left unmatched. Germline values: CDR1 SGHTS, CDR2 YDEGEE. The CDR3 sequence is CASSLDRGGSSNQPQHF. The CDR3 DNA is TGTGCCAGCAGCTTGGACAGGGGAGGTTCCAGCAATCAGCCCCAGCATTTT.

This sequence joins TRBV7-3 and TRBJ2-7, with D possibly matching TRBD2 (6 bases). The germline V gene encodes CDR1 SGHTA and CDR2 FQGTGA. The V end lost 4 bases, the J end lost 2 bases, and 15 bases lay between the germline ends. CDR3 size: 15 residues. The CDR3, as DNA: TGTGCCAGCAGCTCATCTCCCGGGACTCCCTACGAGCAGTACTTC. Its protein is CASSSSPGTPYEQYF.

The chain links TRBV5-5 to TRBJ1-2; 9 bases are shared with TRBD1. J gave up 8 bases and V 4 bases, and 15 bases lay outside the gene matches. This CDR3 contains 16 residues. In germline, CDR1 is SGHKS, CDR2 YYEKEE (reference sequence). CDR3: CASSPWGGQGISGYTF. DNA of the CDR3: TGTGCCAGCAGCCCCTGGGGGGGACAGGGAATTAGCGGCTACACCTTC.

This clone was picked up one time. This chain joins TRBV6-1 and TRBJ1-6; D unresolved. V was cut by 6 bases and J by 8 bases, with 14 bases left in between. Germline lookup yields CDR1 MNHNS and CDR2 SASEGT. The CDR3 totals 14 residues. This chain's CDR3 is CASSLTPVDSPLHF. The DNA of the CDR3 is TGTGCCAGCAGCCTTACCCCGGTGGATTCACCCCTCCACTTT.

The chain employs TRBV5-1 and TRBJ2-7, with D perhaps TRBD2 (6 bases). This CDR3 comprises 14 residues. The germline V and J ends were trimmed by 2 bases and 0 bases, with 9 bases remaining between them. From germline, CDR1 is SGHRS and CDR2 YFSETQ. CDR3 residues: CASSFGTLSYEQYF. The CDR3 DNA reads TGCGCCAGCAGCTTCGGGACTCTCTCCTACGAGCAGTACTTC.

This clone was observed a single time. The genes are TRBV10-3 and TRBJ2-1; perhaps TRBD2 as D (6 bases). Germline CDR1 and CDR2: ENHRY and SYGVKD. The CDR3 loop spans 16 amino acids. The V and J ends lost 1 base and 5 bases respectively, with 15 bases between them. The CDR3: CAISEWEAPRDNEQFF. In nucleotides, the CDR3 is TGTGCCATCAGTGAGTGGGAGGCACCCCGGGACAATGAGCAGTTCTTC.

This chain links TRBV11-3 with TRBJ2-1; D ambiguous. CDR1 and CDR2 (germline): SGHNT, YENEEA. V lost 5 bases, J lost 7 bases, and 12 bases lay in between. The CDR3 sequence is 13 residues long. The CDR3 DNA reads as TGTGCCAGCAGCCCTGCGAATGGGAATGAGCAGTTCTTC. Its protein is CASSPANGNEQFF.

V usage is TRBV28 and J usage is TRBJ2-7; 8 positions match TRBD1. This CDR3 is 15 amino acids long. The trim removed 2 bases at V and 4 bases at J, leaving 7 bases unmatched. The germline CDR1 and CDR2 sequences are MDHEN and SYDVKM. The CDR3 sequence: CASSLRENRGYEQYF. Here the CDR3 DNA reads TGTGCCAGCAGTTTACGTGAGAACAGGGGGTACGAGCAGTACTTC.

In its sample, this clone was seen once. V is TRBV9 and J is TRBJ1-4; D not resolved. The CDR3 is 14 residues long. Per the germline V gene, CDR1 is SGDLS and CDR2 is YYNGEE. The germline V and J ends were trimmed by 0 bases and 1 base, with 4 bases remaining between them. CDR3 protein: CASSVAGTNEKLFF. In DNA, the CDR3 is TGTGCCAGCAGCGTAGCGGGAACTAATGAAAAACTGTTTTTT.

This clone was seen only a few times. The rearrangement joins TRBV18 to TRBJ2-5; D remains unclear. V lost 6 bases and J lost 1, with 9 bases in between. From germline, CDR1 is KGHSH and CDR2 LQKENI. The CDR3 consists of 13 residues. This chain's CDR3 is CASSTAVQETQYF. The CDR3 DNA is TGTGCCAGCTCTACGGCAGTCCAAGAGACCCAGTACTTC.

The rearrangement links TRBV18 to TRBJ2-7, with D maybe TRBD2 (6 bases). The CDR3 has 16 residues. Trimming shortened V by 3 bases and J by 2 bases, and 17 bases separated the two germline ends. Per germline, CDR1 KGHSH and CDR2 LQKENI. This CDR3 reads CASSPVRGGTAYEQYF. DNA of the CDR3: TGTGCCAGCTCACCCGTCCGTGGGGGGACCGCCTACGAGCAGTACTTC. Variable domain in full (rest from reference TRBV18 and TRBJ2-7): NAGVMQNPRHLVRRRGQEARLRCSPMKGHSHVYWYRQLPEEGLKFMVYLQKENIIDESGMPKERFSAEFPKEGPSILRIQQVVRGDSAAYFCASSPVRGGTAYEQYFGPGTRLTVT.